One T cell receptor (beta chain) is described in this entry. Antigen unknown. Germline V gives CDR1 LNHDA, CDR2 SQIVND (reference sequence). The CDR3 runs to 15 residues. The V and J ends lost 9 bases and 4 bases, in that order; junction bases with no gene match: 12. This sample is drawn from a study of shared clonotypes between healthy human individuals. Healthy adults negative for HIV, lacking recent acute infections or vaccinations, served as donors. The method was immunoSEQ multiplex PCR; TCRdb's version includes in-frame clones alone and lacks a portion of them. In the table there are approximately 2,000,000 clones, under 95% of which are singletons. Study findings and constraints: Shared clonotypes across all four donors exceeded non-shared ones in generation probability.

The sample taken for sequencing was naive CD4+ T cells from PBMCs. Subset described: CD45RA+ positively selected. The source is a man between 18 and 35 years old in good health. Some clones in this sample may be carry-over from other donors' samples. The rearrangement links TRBV19 to TRBJ1-2; 9 nucleotides line up with TRBD1. The CDR3 DNA follows: TGTGCCAGCATAACAGGGCCGGGACAGGGCTATGGCTACACCTTC. Amino acids: CASITGPGQGYGYTF.